This is a list of T cell receptor beta chains from one sample in a study of shared clonotypes between healthy human individuals. Sequencing used immunoSEQ multiplex PCR; TCRdb keeps in-frame clones, though not all of them. The top ten clones hold roughly 0.13% of a sample with some 2 million clones, approximately 95% of them seen once. Sequencing was carried out using naive CD4+ T cells sorted from blood. The receptors were sampled from a man aged 18 to 29 in good health. Both conserved end residues are part of each CDR3. A D gene is named only where the DNA matches it firmly. Not all rows give a size; the values are once, few, many and, for expanded clones, a class.

j_call	clone_size	d_call	v_call	cdr3_aa	cdr3_nt
TRBJ1-5	once	TRBD1	TRBV28	CASSKGQGNGQPQHF	TGTGCCAGCAGCAAGGGACAGGGTAACGGTCAGCCCCAGCATTTT
TRBJ2-4	NA	TRBD2	TRBV7-6	CASSPGLVAKNIQYF	TGTGCCAGCAGCCCGGGACTAGTGGCCAAAAACATTCAGTACTTC
TRBJ2-2	NA	NA	TRBV10-3	CAVTQGVAGELFF	TGTGCCGTAACGCAGGGCGTTGCCGGGGAGCTGTTTTTT
TRBJ1-5	NA	NA	TRBV7-7	CASSSWRDRYSNQPQHF	TGTGCTAGCAGCTCATGGCGAGACAGGTATAGCAATCAGCCCCAGCATTTT
TRBJ2-3	NA	TRBD1	TRBV14	CASSQYRGVGVDTQYF	TGTGCCAGCAGCCAATACAGGGGAGTCGGGGTAGATACGCAGTATTTT
TRBJ2-4	NA	NA	TRBV4-3	CARLDNAGSDIQYF	TGCGCCAGATTAGATAACGCCGGGAGTGACATTCAGTACTTC
TRBJ2-1	NA	NA	TRBV5-1	CASSFGVTYNEQFF	TGCGCCAGCAGCTTTGGCGTGACCTACAATGAGCAGTTCTTC
TRBJ2-3	NA	TRBD2	TRBV28	CASSFAGGSTDTQYF	TGTGCCAGCAGTTTTGCGGGGGGGAGCACAGATACGCAGTATTTT
TRBJ2-2	NA	NA	TRBV2	CASSREELELFF	TGTGCCAGCAGTAGGGAGGAGCTGGAGCTGTTTTTT
TRBJ1-5	NA	NA	TRBV7-8	CASSLQGGRGDNQPQHF	TGTGCCAGCAGCTTACAGGGCGGAAGGGGTGACAATCAGCCCCAGCATTTT
TRBJ2-1	NA	TRBD1	TRBV19	CASSTRQGAYNEQFF	TGTGCCAGTAGTACCCGACAGGGGGCCTACAATGAGCAGTTCTTC
TRBJ2-2	NA	NA	TRBV6-5	CASRGFLGELFF	TGTGCCAGCAGGGGCTTCCTCGGGGAGCTGTTTTTT
TRBJ2-5	NA	NA	TRBV7-2	CASTLVGTERGTQYF	TGTGCCAGCACCCTCGTTGGGACAGAGCGGGGGACCCAGTACTTC
TRBJ1-1	NA	TRBD1	TRBV11-2	CASSSDRGTEAFF	TGTGCCAGCAGCTCTGACAGGGGCACTGAAGCTTTCTTT
TRBJ1-5	NA	NA	TRBV18	CASSPEQGGNQPQHF	TGTGCCAGCTCACCAGAGCAAGGGGGCAATCAGCCCCAGCATTTT
TRBJ1-6	once	NA	TRBV30	CAWGRRGIYNSPLHF	TGTGCCTGGGGCAGACGGGGTATTTATAATTCACCCCTCCACTTT
TRBJ2-7	NA	TRBD2	TRBV28	CASIFSGTSPEQYF	TGTGCCAGCATCTTCTCCGGGACTAGCCCCGAGCAGTACTTC
TRBJ2-1	NA	NA	TRBV5-1	CACAPLVVDNEQFF	TGCGCCTGCGCCCCCCTTGTGGTAGACAATGAGCAGTTCTTC
TRBJ1-2	NA	TRBD1	TRBV7-9	CASSSPDRMAYGYTF	TGTGCCAGCAGCTCCCCGGACAGGATGGCCTATGGCTACACCTTC
TRBJ2-3	NA	NA	TRBV28	CASRMGGTTDTQYF	TGTGCCAGCAGAATGGGGGGAACCACAGATACGCAGTATTTT
TRBJ2-3	NA	NA	TRBV9	CASSKGPDTQYF	TGTGCCTCCTCCAAGGGGCCAGATACGCAGTATTTT
TRBJ1-4	NA	TRBD1	TRBV11-2	CASRRDRGPNEKLFF	TGTGCCAGCAGGAGGGACAGGGGTCCTAATGAAAAGCTGTTTTTT
TRBJ2-7	NA	TRBD1	TRBV5-4	CASSLGTGYTYEQYF	TGTGCCAGCAGCTTAGGGACAGGGTATACCTACGAGCAGTACTTC
TRBJ2-5	NA	NA	TRBV25-1	CASSEPGPGSETQYF	TGTGCCAGCAGTGAACCGGGACCGGGGTCGGAGACCCAGTACTTC
TRBJ2-1	NA	NA	TRBV28	CASSTPVGGYNEQFF	TGTGCCAGCAGTACCCCCGTCGGAGGCTACAATGAGCAGTTCTTC
TRBJ2-1	NA	NA	TRBV5-5	CASSLERASYNEQFF	TGTGCCAGCAGCTTGGAAAGGGCCTCCTACAATGAGCAGTTCTTC
TRBJ2-1	NA	TRBD2	TRBV5-1	CASSLVGLAGEDEQFF	TGCGCCAGCAGCTTGGTCGGACTAGCGGGAGAAGACGAGCAGTTCTTC
TRBJ1-1	NA	TRBD1	TRBV5-1	CASSPTGGGFAEAFF	TGCGCCAGCAGCCCGACCGGAGGGGGCTTCGCTGAAGCTTTCTTT
TRBJ2-2	NA	TRBD2	TRBV7-6	CASSLGLAGGTGELFF	TGTGCCAGCAGCTTAGGACTAGCGGGGGGTACCGGGGAGCTGTTTTTT
TRBJ1-5	NA	NA	TRBV19	CASSTYNQPQHF	TGTGCCAGTAGTACCTACAATCAGCCCCAGCATTTT
TRBJ2-5	NA	NA	TRBV20-1	CSARELETQYF	TGCAGTGCTCGGGAGTTAGAGACCCAGTACTTC
TRBJ1-5	NA	TRBD1	TRBV19	CASREVGGRGNQPQHF	TGTGCCAGTAGGGAAGTAGGGGGCAGGGGCAATCAGCCCCAGCATTTT
TRBJ2-1	NA	NA	TRBV6-1	CASGKNKQFF	TGTGCCAGCGGCAAGAATAAGCAGTTCTTC
TRBJ2-1	NA	TRBD2	TRBV15	CATSTGPTGLAGEQFF	TGTGCCACCAGCACCGGACCTACGGGACTAGCCGGTGAGCAGTTCTTC
TRBJ2-5	NA	NA	TRBV10-1	CASSESGRLDQETQYF	TGCGCCAGCAGTGAGTCAGGAAGACTTGATCAAGAGACCCAGTACTTC
TRBJ2-7	few	TRBD1	TRBV6-5	CASSYSGQGVYEQYF	TGTGCCAGCAGTTACTCGGGTCAGGGGGTCTACGAGCAGTACTTC
TRBJ1-1	NA	TRBD1	TRBV29-1	CSGVGQGMNTEAFF	TGCAGCGGGGTTGGACAGGGCATGAACACTGAAGCTTTCTTT
TRBJ2-7	once	TRBD2	TRBV4-3	CASSQSRPGTSANYEQYF	TGCGCCAGCAGCCAGTCACGACCCGGGACTAGCGCAAACTACGAGCAGTACTTC
TRBJ2-7	NA	NA	TRBV4-1	CASSQQGTGEQYF	TGCGCCAGCAGCCAACAAGGTACCGGCGAGCAGTACTTC
TRBJ2-7	NA	TRBD2	TRBV5-1	CASSPLAGNYEQYF	TGCGCCAGCAGCCCATTAGCGGGGAACTACGAGCAGTACTTC
TRBJ1-5	NA	TRBD1	TRBV7-2	CASSLTGDRRNQPQHF	TGTGCCAGCAGCCTAACTGGGGACAGGCGTAATCAGCCCCAGCATTTT
TRBJ2-5	few	TRBD1	TRBV4-1	CASSQGTGGAETQYF	TGCGCCAGCAGCCAAGGGACAGGGGGCGCCGAGACCCAGTACTTC
TRBJ2-3	NA	NA	TRBV28	CASSLGADTQYF	TGTGCCAGCAGTTTAGGAGCAGATACGCAGTATTTT
TRBJ2-1	NA	TRBD2	TRBV10-3	CAISTSGGYNEQFF	TGTGCCATCTCGACTAGCGGGGGGTACAATGAGCAGTTCTTC
TRBJ2-3	NA	TRBD2	TRBV2	CASRWGLAGGTDTQYF	TGTGCCAGCAGGTGGGGACTAGCGGGGGGCACAGATACGCAGTATTTT
TRBJ1-1	NA	NA	TRBV5-1	CASSLGGMNTEAFF	TGCGCCAGCAGCCTGGGGGGTATGAACACTGAAGCTTTCTTT
TRBJ2-3	NA	TRBD2	TRBV7-2	CASSPFSRAGETDTQYF	TGTGCCAGCAGCCCCTTTTCCCGAGCGGGAGAAACAGATACGCAGTATTTT
TRBJ2-1	NA	NA	TRBV5-1	CASSLGSGGRVDNEQFF	TGCGCCAGCAGCTTGGGTTCGGGGGGCCGGGTCGACAATGAGCAGTTCTTC
TRBJ2-3	NA	NA	TRBV9	CASSVVLTDIDTQYF	TGTGCCAGCAGCGTAGTTTTGACGGACATAGATACGCAGTATTTT
TRBJ2-2	NA	NA	TRBV6-6	CASSSRGWMNTGELFF	TGTGCCAGCAGCTCCCGTGGTTGGATGAACACCGGGGAGCTGTTTTTT
TRBJ2-7	NA	NA	TRBV6-1	CASSEVPGASYEQYF	TGTGCCAGCAGTGAAGTTCCAGGGGCATCCTACGAGCAGTACTTC
TRBJ2-7	NA	NA	TRBV5-5	CASSNRVTSAKEQYF	TGTGCCAGCAGTAACCGCGTGACTAGTGCCAAGGAGCAGTACTTC
TRBJ2-5	NA	NA	TRBV9	CASSGEGWGKETQYF	TGTGCCAGCAGCGGCGAGGGGTGGGGAAAAGAGACCCAGTACTTC